Each of the 4 T cell receptor beta chains below was sequenced from the same sample in a study of blood T cell repertoires in COVID-19 (dated by TCRdb to the early 2020s). Receptors were amplified or captured by the immunoSEQ multiplex PCR assay. TCRdb retrieved this table from immuneACCESS and kept in-frame rearrangements only. Not all clones are present; in checked studies, unresolved V genes account for under half, and no reason is known for the remainder. The sample records 150,000 to 200,000 clones, about 88% of which are singletons. 0.99% of the sample is held by the ten biggest clonotypes. The sample comprised peripheral blood. The receptors shown here come from a man aged 18 to 30 with acute or convalescent COVID-19.

V is TRBV3-1 (or the pseudogene TRBV3-2) and J is TRBJ1-2, with 7 bases aligning to TRBD1. The germline V gene encodes CDR1 LGHDT and CDR2 YNNKEL (reference sequence). J gave up 0 bases and V 5 bases, and 9 bases lay outside the gene matches. The CDR3 length is 16 residues. The CDR3 nucleotides are TGTGCCAGCAGCTCCCGGGACAGCCGAGCTAACTATGGCTACACCTTC. Translated: CASSSRDSRANYGYTF.

This clone was seen a single time. The genes are TRBV6-1 and TRBJ2-1, with D possibly TRBD2 on 6 matching bases. Per the germline V gene, CDR1 is MNHNS and CDR2 is SASEGT. The CDR3 consists of 16 residues. V lost 1 base and J 4 bases, leaving 14 bases between the germline ends. The CDR3 DNA follows: TGTGCCAGCAGTGAAGAGTTGATAGCGGCTTACAATGAGCAGTTCTTC. Its protein is CASSEELIAAYNEQFF.

The chain has TRBV12-3 or TRBV12-4 and TRBJ1-2; TRBD1 might be the D (6 bases). V gave up 5 bases and J gave up 7 bases, with 11 bases separating them. CDR3 size: 12 residues. The CDR3 DNA is TGTGCCAGCAGTCAGGGGTTAGGTGGCTACACCTTC. Amino acid sequence: CASSQGLGGYTF.

V usage is TRBV7-6 and J usage is TRBJ1-5; D not certain. This CDR3 comprises 13 residues. The V gene's germline CDR1 is SGHVS and CDR2 FNYEAQ. Trimming removed 5 bases at V and 4 bases at J, with 9 bases between. Written as DNA, the CDR3 is TGTGCCAGCAGCCCCCGGTTGAATCAGCCCCAGCATTTT. This gives the protein CASSPRLNQPQHF.